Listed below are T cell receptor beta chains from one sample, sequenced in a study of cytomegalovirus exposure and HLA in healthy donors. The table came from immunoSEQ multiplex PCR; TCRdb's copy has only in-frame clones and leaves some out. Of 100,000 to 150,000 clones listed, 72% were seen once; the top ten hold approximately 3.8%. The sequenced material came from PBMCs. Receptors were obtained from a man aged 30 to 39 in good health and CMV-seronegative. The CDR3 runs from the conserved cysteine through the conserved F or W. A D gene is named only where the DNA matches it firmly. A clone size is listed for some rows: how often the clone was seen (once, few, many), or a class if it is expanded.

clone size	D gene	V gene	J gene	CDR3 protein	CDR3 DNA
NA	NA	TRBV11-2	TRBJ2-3	CASSLSIVATDTQYF	TGTGCCAGCAGCCTATCGATAGTAGCTACAGATACGCAGTATTTT
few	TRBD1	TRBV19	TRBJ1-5	CATAQTGISNQPQHF	TGTGCCACCGCCCAGACAGGGATAAGCAATCAGCCCCAGCATTTT
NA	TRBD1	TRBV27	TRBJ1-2	CASSKTGDGYTF	TGTGCCAGCAGCAAGACAGGGGATGGCTACACCTTC
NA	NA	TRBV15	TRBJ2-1	CATTTGGEQFF	TGTGCCACCACGACAGGTGGTGAGCAGTTCTTC
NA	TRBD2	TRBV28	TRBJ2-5	CVSGLAGGTGEQYF	TGTGTTTCGGGACTAGCGGGGGGCACGGGGGAGCAGTACTTC
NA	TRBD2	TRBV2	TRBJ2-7	CASSPGTSEYF	TGTGCCAGCAGCCCCGGGACTAGCGAATACTTC
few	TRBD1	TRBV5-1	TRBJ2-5	CASSPAQGPQETQYF	TGCGCCAGCAGCCCGGCACAGGGGCCCCAAGAGACCCAGTACTTC
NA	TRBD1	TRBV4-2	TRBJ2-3	CASSPRDRGPDTQYF	TGTGCCAGCAGCCCGCGGGACAGGGGGCCCGATACGCAGTATTTT
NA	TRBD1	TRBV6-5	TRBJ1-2	CASSEQGYSRGYTF	TGTGCCAGCAGTGAACAGGGGTATAGTCGGGGCTACACCTTC
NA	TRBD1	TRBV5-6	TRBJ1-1	CASSPTGVFGAEAFF	TGTGCCAGCAGCCCAACAGGGGTGTTCGGCGCTGAAGCTTTCTTT
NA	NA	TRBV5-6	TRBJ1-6	CASSFVDSRSYNSPLHF	TGTGCCAGCAGCTTTGTGGACAGCCGCTCCTATAATTCACCCCTCCACTTT
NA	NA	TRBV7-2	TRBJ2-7	CASSLGPGLIEQYF	TGTGCCAGCAGCTTAGGTCCAGGGCTGATTGAGCAGTACTTC
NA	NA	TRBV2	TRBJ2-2	CASRGARANTGELFF	TGTGCCAGCAGAGGAGCTCGGGCGAACACCGGGGAGCTGTTTTTT
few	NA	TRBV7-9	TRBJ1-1	CASSLDQSNTEAFF	TGTGCCAGCAGCTTAGATCAGTCGAACACTGAAGCTTTCTTT
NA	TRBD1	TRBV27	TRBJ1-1	CASSPPWTGGKIEAFF	TGTGCCAGCAGTCCGCCTTGGACAGGGGGCAAAATTGAAGCTTTCTTT
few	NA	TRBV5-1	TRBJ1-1	CASTLDSFYTEAFF	TGCGCCAGCACCCTCGACAGTTTCTACACTGAAGCTTTCTTT
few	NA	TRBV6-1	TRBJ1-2	CASSEAFQNYGYTF	TGTGCCAGCAGTGAAGCGTTCCAAAACTATGGCTACACCTTC
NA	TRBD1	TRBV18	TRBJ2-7	CASSPGDRGPYEQYF	TGTGCCAGCTCACCAGGCGACAGGGGCCCCTACGAGCAGTACTTC
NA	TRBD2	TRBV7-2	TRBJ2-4	CASSPRSGGTNIQYF	TGTGCCAGCAGCCCTCGTAGCGGGGGGACAAACATTCAGTACTTC
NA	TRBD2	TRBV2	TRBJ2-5	CASTQEGLAGRYF	TGTGCCAGCACCCAGGAGGGACTAGCGGGCCGGTACTTC
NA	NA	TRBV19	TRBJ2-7	CASSPPRGKSSYEQYF	TGTGCCAGTAGTCCCCCCAGGGGCAAAAGCTCCTACGAGCAGTACTTC
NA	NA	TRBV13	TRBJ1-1	CASSLPSPGSNTEAFF	TGTGCCAGCAGCCTACCCTCGCCAGGATCGAACACTGAAGCTTTCTTT
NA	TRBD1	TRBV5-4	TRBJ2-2	CASSSNDRGNAGELFF	TGTGCCAGCAGCTCAAATGACAGGGGAAACGCCGGGGAGCTGTTTTTT
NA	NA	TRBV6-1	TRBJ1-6	CASSWKAGAHSPLHF	TGTGCCAGCAGCTGGAAGGCGGGGGCGCATTCACCCCTCCACTTT
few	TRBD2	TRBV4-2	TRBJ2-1	CASSRTLLAGGHNEQFF	TGTGCCAGCAGCCGAACTTTACTAGCGGGGGGGCACAATGAGCAGTTCTTC
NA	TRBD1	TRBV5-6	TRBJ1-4	CASSLDLQGPNEKLFF	TGTGCCAGCAGCTTGGACCTACAGGGGCCAAATGAAAAACTGTTTTTT
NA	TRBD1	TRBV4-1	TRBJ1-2	CASSAPGQHYGYTF	TGCGCCAGCAGCGCCCCGGGACAGCACTATGGCTACACCTTC
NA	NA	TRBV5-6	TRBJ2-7	CASSSERRAHYEQYF	TGTGCCAGCAGCTCCGAGAGGAGGGCTCACTACGAGCAGTACTTC
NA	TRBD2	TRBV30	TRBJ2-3	CAWSVGFAGGPDTQYF	TGTGCCTGGAGTGTTGGCTTCGCGGGGGGGCCAGATACGCAGTATTTT
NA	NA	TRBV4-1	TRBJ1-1	CASSQDMGTPEAFF	TGCGCCAGCAGCCAAGATATGGGGACACCTGAAGCTTTCTTT
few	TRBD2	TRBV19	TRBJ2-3	CASSTTSGGRTDTQYF	TGTGCCAGTAGTACGACTAGCGGGGGACGCACAGATACGCAGTATTTT
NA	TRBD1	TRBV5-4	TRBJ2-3	CASSKVPGQGITDTQYF	TGTGCCAGCAGCAAAGTCCCGGGACAGGGAATCACAGATACGCAGTATTTT
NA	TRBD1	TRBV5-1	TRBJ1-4	CASSLDRGGEKLFF	TGCGCCAGCAGCCTGGACAGGGGAGGCGAAAAACTGTTTTTT
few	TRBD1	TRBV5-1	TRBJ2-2	CASSPGQGAGELFF	TGCGCCAGCAGCCCGGGACAGGGGGCCGGGGAGCTGTTTTTT
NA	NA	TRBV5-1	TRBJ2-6	CASSLPGGSGANVLTF	TGCGCCAGCAGCCTCCCCGGAGGATCTGGGGCCAACGTCCTGACTTTC
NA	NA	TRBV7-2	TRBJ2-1	CASSSGGWTDEQFF	TGTGCCAGCAGCTCAGGGGGGTGGACGGATGAGCAGTTCTTC
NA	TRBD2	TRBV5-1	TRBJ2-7	CASSFRGGTYEQYF	TGCGCCAGCAGCTTCCGGGGGGGCACCTACGAGCAGTACTTC
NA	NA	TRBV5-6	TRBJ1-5	CASSRLGPDQPQHF	TGTGCCAGCAGCCGGCTGGGCCCGGATCAGCCCCAGCATTTT
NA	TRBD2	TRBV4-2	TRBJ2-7	CASSQPGVAGGTLEQYF	TGTGCCAGCAGCCAACCAGGGGTAGCGGGGGGCACCCTGGAGCAGTACTTC
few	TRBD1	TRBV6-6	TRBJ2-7	CASRPGTAPSYEQYF	TGTGCCAGCAGGCCCGGGACAGCCCCCTCCTACGAGCAGTACTTC
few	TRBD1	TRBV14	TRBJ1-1	CASSQEAGGYAEAFF	TGTGCCAGCAGCCAAGAGGCAGGGGGCTACGCTGAAGCTTTCTTT
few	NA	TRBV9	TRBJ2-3	CASSVRGSDTDTQYF	TGTGCCAGCAGCGTACGGGGGAGCGACACAGATACGCAGTATTTT
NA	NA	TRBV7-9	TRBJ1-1	CSSTVRGGPAFF	TGTTCCAGCACCGTTCGGGGTGGGCCAGCTTTCTTT